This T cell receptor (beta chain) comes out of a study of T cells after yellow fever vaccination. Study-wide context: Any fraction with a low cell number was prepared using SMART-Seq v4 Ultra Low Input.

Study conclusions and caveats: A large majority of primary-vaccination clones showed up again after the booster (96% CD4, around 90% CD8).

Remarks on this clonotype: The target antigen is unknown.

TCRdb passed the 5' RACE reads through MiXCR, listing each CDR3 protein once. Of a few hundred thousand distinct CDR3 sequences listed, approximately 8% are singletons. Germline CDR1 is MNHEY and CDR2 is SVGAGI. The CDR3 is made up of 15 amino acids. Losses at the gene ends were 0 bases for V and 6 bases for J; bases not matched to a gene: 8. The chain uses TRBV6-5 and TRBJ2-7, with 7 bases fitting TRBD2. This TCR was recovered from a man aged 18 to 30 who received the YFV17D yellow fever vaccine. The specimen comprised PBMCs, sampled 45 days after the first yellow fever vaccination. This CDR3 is CASSYSIPGGFEQYF. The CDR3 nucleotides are TGTGCCAGCAGTTACTCGATACCGGGGGGATTCGAGCAGTACTTC.